This TCR beta chain was documented in a study of shared clonotypes between healthy human individuals. Caucasian adults residing in Nashville, Tennessee made up all the donors. Naive CD4+ cells were CD45RA-selected; the remaining cells were memory. The V end was cut by 0 bases, the J end by 2 bases, with 10 bases between. The CDR3 is 16 amino acids. Per germline, CDR1 LGHNA and CDR2 YSLEER. Using immunoSEQ multiplex PCR, the repertoire was profiled, and TCRdb retains in-frame clones only, with some absent. The data contain roughly 1.5 million clones, roughly 98% of them singletons. The specimen was naive CD4+ T cells sorted from blood. Documented subset: CD45RA+ positively selected. The TCR comes from a man aged 25-45 years in good health. This chain connects TRBV4-3 to TRBJ2-2; D is possibly TRBD1 (5 bases). CDR3 coding DNA: TGCGCCAGCAGCCAAGATGGGGCCCCAAACACCGGGGAGCTGTTTTTT. Protein: CASSQDGAPNTGELFF.